The 16 T cell receptor beta chains below all came from one sample that was sequenced in a study of OX40 agonist ivuxolimab in advanced cancers. Sequenced by immunoSEQ multiplex PCR; TCRdb stores in-frame clones only, minus some. The sample lists 67,000 or so clones, more than 85% occurring once. The source was CD4+ or CD8+ T cells sorted from blood, collected in a trial of the OX40 agonist ivuxolimab. The receptor source for this set is an adult with an advanced solid tumor such as melanoma, head and neck, liver or kidney cancer.

CDR3 loop: CASSLGGGSSGNTIYF. CDR3 nucleotides: TGCGCCAGCAGCTTGGGAGGGGGAAGCTCTGGAAACACCATATATTTT. The V call is TRBV5-1, the J call TRBJ1-3; perhaps TRBD1 as D (6 bases). The germline V and J ends were trimmed by 0 bases and 0 bases, with 10 bases remaining between them. The CDR3 sequence is 16 residues long. In germline, CDR1 is SGHRS, CDR2 YFSETQ.

This CDR3 is CASSLTLAGSYNEQFF. The CDR3 DNA is TGCGCCAGCAGCCTAACTCTAGCGGGATCTTACAATGAGCAGTTCTTC. The gene calls are TRBV5-1 and TRBJ2-1; 9 bases agree with TRBD2. Trimming at V came to 4 bases and at J to 4 bases, leaving 9 bases not matched to a gene. The germline V gene has CDR1 SGHRS and CDR2 YFSETQ. The CDR3 length is 16 residues.

The chain has TRBV21-1 and TRBJ2-1; TRBD2 is the table's D call, not checked against the DNA. TRBV21-1 is a pseudogene segment. The CDR3 is 13 residues long. CDR3 in DNA: TGTGCCAGCAGCGGGAGCTCCTACAATGAGCAGTTCTTC. Translated: CASSGSSYNEQFF.

This clone was picked up a small number of times. The chain is built from TRBV28 and TRBJ1-2; a possible D gene is TRBD1 (5 bases). Germline CDR1 and CDR2: MDHEN and SYDVKM. The CDR3 consists of 16 residues. Trimming took 5 bases from V and 5 from J, leaving 21 bases between them. DNA for the CDR3: TGTGCCAGCAGTCTGGGATCAGCCAGTGGGGCGTATGGCTACACCTTC. As protein: CASSLGSASGAYGYTF.

The genes are TRBV11-1 and TRBJ1-1; D unclear. There are 14 residues in the CDR3. V was trimmed by 3 bases and J by 10 bases, leaving 18 bases between them. CDR1 SGHAT and CDR2 FQDESV come from the germline V gene (reference sequence). The DNA of the CDR3 is TGTGCCAGCAGCTTTATTCAGGTCGGCCCGGGAGCTTTCTTT. It is translated as CASSFIQVGPGAFF.

This clone was recorded once. Its ends do not fully match the called genes, so a read error is possible. The chain carries TRBV5-1 and TRBJ2-7, with TRBD2 matching over 14 bases. Germline CDR1 reads SGHRS; CDR2 reads YFSETQ. This CDR3 spans 18 amino acids. The CDR3 DNA follows: TGCGCCAGCAGCTTGGGGGGGACTAGCGGGAGTGACTCCCACGAGCAGTACTTC. Translated: CASSLGGTSGSDSHEQYF. Looking up the rest from reference TRBV5-1 and TRBJ2-7 gives the full variable domain: KAGVTQTPRYLIKTRGQQVTLSCSPISGHRSVSWYQQTPGQGLQFLFEYFSETQRNKGNFPGRFSGRQFSNSRSEMNVSTLELGDSALYLCASSLGGTSGSDSHEQYFGPGTRLTVT.

The chain is built from TRBV5-1 and TRBJ1-4; 8 bases are shared with TRBD1. Germline assignment: CDR1 SGHRS and CDR2 YFSETQ. Trimming took 4 bases from V and 4 from J; bases not matched to a gene: 6. The CDR3 spans 15 residues. CDR3 sequence (DNA): TGCGCCAGCAGCATGGGACAGGATGTTAATGAAAAACTGTTTTTT. Its translation: CASSMGQDVNEKLFF.

The genes are TRBV7-8 and TRBJ1-4, with no clear D. The V and J ends lost 2 bases and 5 bases respectively, with 6 bases between them. Germline V lookup: CDR1 SGHVS, CDR2 FQNEAQ. This CDR3 spans 13 amino acids. This CDR3 is CASSLNRNEKLFF. In DNA form, the CDR3 reads TGTGCCAGCAGCTTAAATCGGAATGAAAAACTGTTTTTT.

The chain links TRBV6-1 to TRBJ1-2; D perhaps matches TRBD1 (6 bases). The germline V and J ends were trimmed by 4 bases and 1 base, with 13 bases remaining between them. Per the germline V gene, CDR1 is MNHNS and CDR2 is SASEGT. The CDR3 loop spans 15 amino acids. CDR3 amino acids: CASSATQGNNYGYTF. The CDR3 nucleotides are TGTGCCAGCAGTGCCACACAGGGAAATAACTATGGCTACACCTTC.

The chain uses TRBV6-5 and TRBJ2-3; no clear D. V was pared by 2 bases and J by 5 bases, with 8 bases between. Germline CDR1 reads MNHEY; CDR2 reads SVGAGI. The CDR3 loop spans 13 amino acids. The DNA of the CDR3 is TGTGCCAGCAGTTACGGACCTGGAGATACGCAGTATTTT. It translates to CASSYGPGDTQYF.

The chain links TRBV5-4 to TRBJ1-1, with a possible D match to TRBD1 (5 bases). Germline V CDR1 and CDR2: SGHNT, YYREEE (reference sequence). This CDR3 comprises 13 residues. The V end lost 4 bases, the J end lost 6 bases, and 13 bases lay between the germline ends. The CDR3 DNA sequence: TGTGCCAGCAGCCAAGATCCGGGGGCTGAAGCTTTCTTT. It encodes CASSQDPGAEAFF.

This chain links TRBV4-1 with TRBJ2-5; D unresolved. This CDR3 has 15 amino acids. Germline V gives CDR1 MGHRA, CDR2 YSYEKL. Trimming removed 2 bases from V and 7 bases from J, with 17 bases in between. The CDR3, as DNA: TGCGCCAGCAGCCAATTGAGGCTCCAACGTGGGACCCAGTACTTC. Protein sequence: CASSQLRLQRGTQYF.

This clone came up once. V is TRBV19 and J is TRBJ2-7; TRBD1 might be the D (6 bases). This CDR3 is 14 amino acids long. Germline V CDR1 and CDR2: LNHDA, SQIVND (reference sequence). V lost 5 bases and J 1 base, leaving 12 bases between the germline ends. The CDR3: CASSVTQGSYEQYF. CDR3 in DNA: TGTGCCAGTAGTGTAACGCAGGGGTCCTACGAGCAGTACTTC.

V is TRBV5-8 and J is TRBJ1-1, with D hard to call. The CDR3 spans 12 residues. The germline V gene has CDR1 SGHTS and CDR2 YDEGEE. Trimming cost V 0 bases and J 5 bases, with 5 bases left between them. The chain's CDR3 is CASSLVGTEAFF. The CDR3 DNA reads as TGTGCCAGCAGCTTGGTGGGAACTGAAGCTTTCTTT. The entire variable domain, with the rest obtained from reference TRBV5-8 and TRBJ1-1, is as follows: EAGVTQSPTHLIKTRGQQATLRCSPISGHTSVYWYQQALGLGLQFLLWYDEGEERNRGNFPPRFSGRQFPNYSSELNVNALELEDSALYLCASSLVGTEAFFGQGTRLTVV.

The chain combines TRBV6-4 with TRBJ2-7; tentatively, D is TRBD1 (6 bases). The V and J ends lost 6 bases and 0 bases respectively, with 18 bases between them. The CDR3 loop spans 16 amino acids. The germline V gene has CDR1 MRHNA and CDR2 SNTAGT. CDR3 nucleotide sequence: TGTGCCAGCAGCGGACATGACAGGCCAAGCTCCTACGAGCAGTACTTC. Residues: CASSGHDRPSSYEQYF.

This rearrangement joins TRBV7-3 to TRBJ2-4, with 12 bases that match TRBD2. J gave up 0 bases and V 5 bases, and 8 bases lay outside the gene matches. Germline V lookup: CDR1 SGHTA, CDR2 FQGTGA. This CDR3 has 18 amino acids. Here the CDR3 DNA reads TGTGCCAGCAGCCCGACCGGGACTAGCGGGTTAGCCAAAAACATTCAGTACTTC. Amino acids: CASSPTGTSGLAKNIQYF.